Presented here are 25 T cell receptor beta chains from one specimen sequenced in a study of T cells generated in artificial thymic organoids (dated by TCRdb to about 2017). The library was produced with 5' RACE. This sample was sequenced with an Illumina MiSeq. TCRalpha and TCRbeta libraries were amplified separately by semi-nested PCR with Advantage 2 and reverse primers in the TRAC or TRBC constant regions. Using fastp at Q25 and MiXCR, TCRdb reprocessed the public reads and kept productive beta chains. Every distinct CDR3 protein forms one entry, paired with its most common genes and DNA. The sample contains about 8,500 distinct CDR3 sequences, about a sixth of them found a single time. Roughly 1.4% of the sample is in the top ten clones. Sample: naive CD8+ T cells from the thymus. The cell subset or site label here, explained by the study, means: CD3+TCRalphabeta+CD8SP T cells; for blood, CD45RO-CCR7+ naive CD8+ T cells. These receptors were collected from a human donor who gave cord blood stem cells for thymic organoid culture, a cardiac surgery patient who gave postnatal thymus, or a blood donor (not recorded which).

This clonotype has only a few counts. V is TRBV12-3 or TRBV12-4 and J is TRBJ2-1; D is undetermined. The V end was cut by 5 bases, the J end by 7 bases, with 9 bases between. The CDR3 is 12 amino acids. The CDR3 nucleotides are TGTGCCAGCAGTCCACCCAATAATGAGCAGTTCTTC. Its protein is CASSPPNNEQFF.

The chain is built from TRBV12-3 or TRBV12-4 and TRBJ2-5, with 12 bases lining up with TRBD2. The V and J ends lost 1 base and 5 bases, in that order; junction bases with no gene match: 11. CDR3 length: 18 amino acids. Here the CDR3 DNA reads TGTGCCAGCAGTTTAGGAACGGAGACTAGCGGGAGTAGGGAGACCCAGTACTTC. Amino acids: CASSLGTETSGSRETQYF.

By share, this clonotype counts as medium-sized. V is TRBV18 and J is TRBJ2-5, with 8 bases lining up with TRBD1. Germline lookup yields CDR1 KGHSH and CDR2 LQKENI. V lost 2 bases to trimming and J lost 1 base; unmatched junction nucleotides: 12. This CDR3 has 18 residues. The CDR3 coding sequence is TGTGCCAGCTCACCAACTCTTGGACAGGGCCCCTTCCAAGAGACCCAGTACTTC. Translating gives CASSPTLGQGPFQETQYF. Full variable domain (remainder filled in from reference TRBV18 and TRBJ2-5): NAGVMQNPRHLVRRRGQEARLRCSPMKGHSHVYWYRQLPEEGLKFMVYLQKENIIDESGMPKERFSAEFPKEGPSILRIQQVVRGDSAAYFCASSPTLGQGPFQETQYFGPGTRLLVL.

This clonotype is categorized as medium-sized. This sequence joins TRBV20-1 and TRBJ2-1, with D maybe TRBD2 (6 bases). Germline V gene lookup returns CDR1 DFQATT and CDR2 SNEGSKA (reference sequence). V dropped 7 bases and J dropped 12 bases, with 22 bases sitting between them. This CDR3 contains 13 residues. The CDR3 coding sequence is TGCAGTGGTTTAGCGGAGGAGTACAATTGGCAGTTCTTC. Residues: CSGLAEEYNWQFF.

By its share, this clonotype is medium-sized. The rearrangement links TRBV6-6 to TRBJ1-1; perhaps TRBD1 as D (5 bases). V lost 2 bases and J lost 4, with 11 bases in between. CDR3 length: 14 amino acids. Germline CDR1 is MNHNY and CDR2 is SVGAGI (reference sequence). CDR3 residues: CASSYGPRATEAFF. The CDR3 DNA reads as TGTGCCAGCAGTTACGGCCCCAGGGCCACTGAAGCTTTCTTT.

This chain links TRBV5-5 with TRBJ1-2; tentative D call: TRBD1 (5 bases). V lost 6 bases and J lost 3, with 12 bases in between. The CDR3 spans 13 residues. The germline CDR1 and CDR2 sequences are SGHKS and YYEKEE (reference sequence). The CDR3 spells CASIPSGDYGYTF. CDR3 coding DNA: TGTGCCAGCATACCATCGGGGGACTATGGCTACACCTTC.

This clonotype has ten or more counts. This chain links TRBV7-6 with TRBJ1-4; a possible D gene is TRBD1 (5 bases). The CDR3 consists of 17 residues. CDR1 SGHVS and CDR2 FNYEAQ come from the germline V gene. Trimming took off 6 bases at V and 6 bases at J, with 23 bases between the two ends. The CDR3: CASRKTPWGLKDEKLFF. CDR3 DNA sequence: TGTGCCAGCAGGAAGACACCGTGGGGCCTTAAGGATGAAAAACTGTTTTTT.

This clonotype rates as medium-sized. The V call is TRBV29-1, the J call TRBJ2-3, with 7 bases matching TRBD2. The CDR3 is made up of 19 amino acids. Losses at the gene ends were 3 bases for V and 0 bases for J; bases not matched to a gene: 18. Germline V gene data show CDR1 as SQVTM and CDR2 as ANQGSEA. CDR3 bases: TGCAGCGTTGATTCCCCACGCGGACCTAGCGGAGACAGCACAGATACGCAGTATTTT. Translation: CSVDSPRGPSGDSTDTQYF.

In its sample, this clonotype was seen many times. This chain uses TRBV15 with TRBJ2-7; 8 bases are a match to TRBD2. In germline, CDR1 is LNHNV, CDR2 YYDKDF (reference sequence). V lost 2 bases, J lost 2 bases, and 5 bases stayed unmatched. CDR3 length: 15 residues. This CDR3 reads CATSRPGTRAYEQYF. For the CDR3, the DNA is TGTGCCACCAGCAGACCCGGGACTAGAGCCTACGAGCAGTACTTC.

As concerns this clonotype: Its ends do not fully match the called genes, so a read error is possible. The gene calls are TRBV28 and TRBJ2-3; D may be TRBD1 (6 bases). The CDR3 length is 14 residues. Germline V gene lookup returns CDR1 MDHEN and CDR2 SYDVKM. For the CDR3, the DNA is TGTGCCAGCAGTTTAGAACAGGGCACGGATACGCAGTATTTT. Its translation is CASSLEQGTDTQYF.

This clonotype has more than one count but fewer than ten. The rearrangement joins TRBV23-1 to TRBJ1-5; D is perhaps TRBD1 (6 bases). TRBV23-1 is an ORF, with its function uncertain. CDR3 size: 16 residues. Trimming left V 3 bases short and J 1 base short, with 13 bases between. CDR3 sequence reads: CASSHIQGRSNQPQHF. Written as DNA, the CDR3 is TGCGCCAGCAGTCATATACAGGGTAGGAGCAATCAGCCCCAGCATTTT.

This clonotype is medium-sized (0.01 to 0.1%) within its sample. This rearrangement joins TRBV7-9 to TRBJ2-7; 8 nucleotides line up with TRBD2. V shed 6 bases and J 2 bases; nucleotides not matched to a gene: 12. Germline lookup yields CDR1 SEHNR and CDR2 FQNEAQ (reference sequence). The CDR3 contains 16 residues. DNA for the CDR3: TGTGCCAGCAGTACAGTTGGACTAGCTGCAACCTACGAGCAGTACTTC. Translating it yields CASSTVGLAATYEQYF. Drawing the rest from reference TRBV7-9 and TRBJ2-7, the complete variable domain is DTGVSQNPRHKITKRGQNVTFRCDPISEHNRLYWYRQTLGQGPEFLTYFQNEAQLEKSRLLSDRFSAERPKGSFSTLEIQRTEQGDSAMYLCASSTVGLAATYEQYFGPGTRLTVT.

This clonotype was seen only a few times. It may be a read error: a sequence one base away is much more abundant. The CDR3 DNA reads as TGTGCCAGCTGGGGCAGCCCCTATAATTCACTCCTCCACTTT. It codes for CASWGSPYNSLLHF. The chain employs TRBV2 and TRBJ1-6; tentatively, D is TRBD1 (5 bases). This CDR3 contains 14 residues. Germline values: CDR1 SNHLY, CDR2 FYNNEI.

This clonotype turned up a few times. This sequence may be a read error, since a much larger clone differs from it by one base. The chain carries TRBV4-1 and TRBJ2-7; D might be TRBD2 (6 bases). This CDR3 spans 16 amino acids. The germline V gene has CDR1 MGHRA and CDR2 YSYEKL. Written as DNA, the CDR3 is TGCGCCTGCAGCCCGTTATTCGGGGGTAAAACCTACGAGCAGTACTTC. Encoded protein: CACSPLFGGKTYEQYF.

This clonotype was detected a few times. The chain's CDR3 is CASSQETLNYGYTF. The CDR3 region has the DNA TGCGCCAGCAGCCAAGAGACACTGAACTATGGCTACACCTTC. The rearrangement uses TRBV4-3 and TRBJ1-2; D remains unclear. Germline V gene sequence: CDR1 LGHNA, CDR2 YSLEER. Trimming left V 0 bases short and J 2 bases short, with 7 bases between. CDR3 length: 14 residues.

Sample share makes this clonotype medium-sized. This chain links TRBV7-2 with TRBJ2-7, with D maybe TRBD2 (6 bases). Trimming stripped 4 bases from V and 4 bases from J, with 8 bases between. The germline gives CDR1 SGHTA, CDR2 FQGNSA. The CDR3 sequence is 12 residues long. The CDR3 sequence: CASSSGTYEQYF. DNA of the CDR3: TGTGCCAGCAGCTCAGGGACTTACGAGCAGTACTTC.

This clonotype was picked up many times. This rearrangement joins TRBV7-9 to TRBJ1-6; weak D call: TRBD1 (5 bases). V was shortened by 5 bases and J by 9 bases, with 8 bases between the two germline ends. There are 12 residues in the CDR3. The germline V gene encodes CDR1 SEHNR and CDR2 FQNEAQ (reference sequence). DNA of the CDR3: TGTGCCAGCAGCGCCCAGGGTTCACCCCTCCACTTT. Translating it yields CASSAQGSPLHF.

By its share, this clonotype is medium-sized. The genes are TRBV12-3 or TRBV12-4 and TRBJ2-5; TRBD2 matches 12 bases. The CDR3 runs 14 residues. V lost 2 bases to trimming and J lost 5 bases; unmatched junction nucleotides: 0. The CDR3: CASSLTSGRETQYF. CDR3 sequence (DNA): TGTGCCAGCAGTTTAACTAGCGGGAGGGAGACCCAGTACTTC.

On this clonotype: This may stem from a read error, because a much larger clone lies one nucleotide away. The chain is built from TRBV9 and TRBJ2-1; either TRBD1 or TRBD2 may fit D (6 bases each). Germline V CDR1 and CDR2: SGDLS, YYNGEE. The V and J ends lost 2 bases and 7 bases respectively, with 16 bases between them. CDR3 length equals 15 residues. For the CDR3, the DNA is TGTGCCAGCAGCGTTGGGGGGCGGCACCGAAATGAGCAGTTCTTC. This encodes CASSVGGRHRNEQFF.

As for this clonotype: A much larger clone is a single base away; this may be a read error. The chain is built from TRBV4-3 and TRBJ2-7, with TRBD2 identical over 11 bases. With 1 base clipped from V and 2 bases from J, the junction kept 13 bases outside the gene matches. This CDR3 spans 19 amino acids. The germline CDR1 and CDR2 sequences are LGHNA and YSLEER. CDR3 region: CASSQVVVATSGIAYEQYF. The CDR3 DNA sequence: TGCGCCAGCAGCCAAGTAGTAGTGGCGACTAGCGGGATCGCCTACGAGCAGTACTTC.

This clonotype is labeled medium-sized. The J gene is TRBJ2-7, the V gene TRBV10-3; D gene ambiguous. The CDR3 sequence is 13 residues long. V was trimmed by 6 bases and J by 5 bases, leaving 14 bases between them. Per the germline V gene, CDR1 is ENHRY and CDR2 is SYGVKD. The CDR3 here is CAIREIAVDEQYF. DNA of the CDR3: TGTGCCATCAGGGAGATCGCGGTCGACGAGCAGTACTTC.

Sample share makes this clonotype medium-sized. The CDR3 DNA reads TGCAGTGCTAGAGTGCCCCTTCGCCAGATTACCATCTACGAGCAGTACTTC. Translated: CSARVPLRQITIYEQYF. This chain uses TRBV20-1 with TRBJ2-7, with D uncertain. The CDR3 has 17 amino acids. CDR1 DFQATT and CDR2 SNEGSKA come from the germline V gene (reference sequence). Between the trimmed V and J ends, which lost 1 base and 3 bases, there was a span of 22 bases.

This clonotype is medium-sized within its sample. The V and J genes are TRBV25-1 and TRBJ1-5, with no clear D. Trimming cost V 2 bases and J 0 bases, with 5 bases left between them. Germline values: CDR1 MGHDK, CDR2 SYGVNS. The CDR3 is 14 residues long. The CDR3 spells CASSEGDSNQPQHF. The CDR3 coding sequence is TGTGCCAGCAGTGAAGGGGATAGCAATCAGCCCCAGCATTTT.

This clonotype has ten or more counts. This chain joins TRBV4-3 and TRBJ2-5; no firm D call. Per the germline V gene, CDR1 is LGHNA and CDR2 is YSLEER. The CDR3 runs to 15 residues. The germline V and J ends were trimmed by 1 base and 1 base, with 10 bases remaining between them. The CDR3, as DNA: TGCGCCAGCAGCCAAGGGGCGGCTAGCCAAGAGACCCAGTACTTC. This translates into CASSQGAASQETQYF.

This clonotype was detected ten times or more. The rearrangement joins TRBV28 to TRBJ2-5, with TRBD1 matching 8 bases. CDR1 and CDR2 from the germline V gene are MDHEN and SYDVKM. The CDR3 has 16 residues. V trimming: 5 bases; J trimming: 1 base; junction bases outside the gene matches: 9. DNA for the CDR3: TGTGCCAGCAGTCCCTTTCAGGGGGCCCCCCAAGAGACCCAGTACTTC. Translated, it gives CASSPFQGAPQETQYF.